These 12 T cell receptor beta chains were sequenced from one sample in a study of vaccination and CD4 T cells after COVID-19. These receptors' targets are unknown. As to treatment: approximately nine-day PBMC culture with coronavirus spike peptide pools or control peptides (ViraFEST assay). CD4+ T-cell collection from the unexposed donor predated the COVID-19 pandemic (2011-2018). An Oncomine TCR Beta short-read assay was used to sequence the DNA from cultured CD4+ T cells. Extraction of genomic DNA was performed on cultured CD4+ T cells. TCRdb fed the PCR reads into MiXCR, producing one record per CDR3 protein. This table holds about 9,700 distinct CDR3 sequences, approximately 44% found once. Sequencing used CD4+ T cells from blood, cultured in vitro. Receptor source: a human donor in good health.

The chain combines TRBV6-1 with TRBJ1-3; the D gene is possibly TRBD1 (5 bases). CDR1 and CDR2 from the germline V gene are MNHNS and SASEGT. Trimming stripped 8 bases from V and 0 bases from J, with 11 bases between. CDR3 size: 14 residues. This CDR3 reads CASGQSNSGNTIYF. CDR3 in DNA: TGTGCCAGCGGACAATCGAACTCTGGAAACACCATATATTTT.

The chain has TRBV7-2 and TRBJ2-5, with 10 bases fitting TRBD2. The CDR3 loop spans 14 amino acids. Germline assignment: CDR1 SGHTA and CDR2 FQGNSA. J gave up 5 bases and V 3 bases, and 3 bases lay outside the gene matches. As DNA, the CDR3 is TGTGCCAGCAGCTTGACTAGCGGGTGGGAGACCCAGTACTTC. Protein sequence: CASSLTSGWETQYF.

The genes are TRBV12-3 or TRBV12-4 and TRBJ2-2, with D maybe TRBD2 (6 bases). This CDR3 is built from 15 residues. V lost 5 bases, J lost 3 bases, and 13 bases lay in between. The CDR3 DNA reads TGTGCCAGCAGTCCGAAGGACTACTACACCGGGGAGCTGTTTTTT. Protein product: CASSPKDYYTGELFF.

In this sample, this clonotype turned up a few times. The CDR3 spells CASSPRGSNSPLHF. The CDR3 DNA follows: TGTGCCAGCAGCCCACGGGGGAGTAATTCACCCCTCCACTTT. The V and J genes are TRBV12-3 or TRBV12-4 and TRBJ1-6; the D gene is possibly TRBD1 (5 bases). CDR3 size: 14 residues. Trimming took off 6 bases at V and 6 bases at J, with 12 bases between the two ends.

This rearrangement joins TRBV10-3 to TRBJ2-2, with 7 nucleotides matching TRBD1. Germline CDR1 reads ENHRY; CDR2 reads SYGVKD. This CDR3 contains 13 residues. V gave up 11 bases and J gave up 1 base; unmatched junction bases: 4. The CDR3 DNA reads TGTGCCGTCCGGGACAGGAACACCGGGGAGCTGTTTTTT. Its protein is CAVRDRNTGELFF.

This clonotype was counted a few times. The V gene is TRBV20-1, the J gene TRBJ1-2, with D tentatively TRBD1 (5 bases). CDR1 and CDR2 from the germline V gene are DFQATT and SNEGSKA (reference sequence). This CDR3 is 17 amino acids long. Deletions cut 4 bases from V and 4 bases from J, with 25 bases between. The CDR3 loop is CSATRTLSLGGSYGYTF. The DNA for the CDR3 is TGCAGTGCTACCAGGACCCTCAGTCTTGGGGGTAGCTATGGCTACACCTTC.

This clonotype has just a few counts. J is TRBJ2-3 and V is TRBV7-2; D remains ambiguous. From germline, CDR1 is SGHTA and CDR2 FQGNSA. CDR3 length: 15 amino acids. The V gene lost 0 bases and the J gene lost 4 bases, with 11 bases spanning the gap. CDR3 in DNA: TGTGCCAGCAGCTTAGCGCCCCGGGTAGCAGATACGCAGTATTTT. Translated: CASSLAPRVADTQYF. Full variable domain (outside the CDR3, taken from reference TRBV7-2 and TRBJ2-3): GAGVSQSPSNKVTEKGKDVELRCDPISGHTALYWYRQSLGQGLEFLIYFQGNSAPDKSGLPSDRFSAERTGGSVSTLTIQRTQQEDSAVYLCASSLAPRVADTQYFGPGTRLTVL.

This chain joins TRBV7-2 and TRBJ2-1; D possibly corresponds to TRBD2 (7 bases). The CDR3 has 16 residues. V lost 5 bases and J lost 8, with 22 bases in between. In germline, CDR1 is SGHTA, CDR2 FQGNSA. The CDR3 spells CASSLYARGAGDEQFF. The DNA for the CDR3 is TGTGCCAGCAGCCTCTATGCTCGGGGGGCGGGGGATGAGCAGTTCTTC.

The chain carries TRBV5-4 and TRBJ2-5, with 9 bases matching TRBD2. The CDR3 length is 16 residues. The V gene's germline CDR1 is SGHNT and CDR2 YYREEE (reference sequence). With 0 bases clipped from V and 5 bases from J, the junction kept 8 bases outside the gene matches. The CDR3, as DNA: TGTGCCAGCAGCTTGGGGTCTAGCGGGATCCTTGAGACCCAGTACTTC. Translating it yields CASSLGSSGILETQYF.

CDR3 nucleotides: TGTGCCAGCAGCCCTCAACCGGGGAGCTTTGCGGGCAATCAGCCCCAGCATTTT. Its protein is CASSPQPGSFAGNQPQHF. The V gene is TRBV7-2, the J gene TRBJ1-5; D remains unclear. This CDR3 is built from 18 residues. V lost 5 bases to trimming and J lost 2 bases, with 22 bases between them. Germline lookup yields CDR1 SGHTA and CDR2 FQGNSA.

This clonotype was found a few times. The chain employs TRBV18 and TRBJ2-7, with 9 positions matching TRBD1. The CDR3 extends over 15 amino acids. Germline V gene sequence: CDR1 KGHSH, CDR2 LQKENI. With 5 bases clipped from V and 0 bases from J, the junction kept 5 bases outside the gene matches. As DNA, the CDR3 is TGTGCCAGCTCAATGGGACAGGGAAACTCCTACGAGCAGTACTTC. Its protein is CASSMGQGNSYEQYF.

The CDR3 DNA sequence: TGTGCCAGCAGCTTAGTGCGGGCCGGCTCCTACGAGCAGTACTTC. Translating it yields CASSLVRAGSYEQYF. The chain recombines TRBV7-2 with TRBJ2-7; D is possibly TRBD2 (5 bases). Germline V lookup: CDR1 SGHTA, CDR2 FQGNSA. Between the trimmed V and J ends, which lost 1 base and 0 bases, there was a span of 10 bases. This CDR3 comprises 15 residues.